The rows below give T cell receptor beta chains drawn from one sample of a study of T cell responses to AZD1222 COVID-19 vaccine. Measured with immunoSEQ multiplex PCR; TCRdb has only the in-frame clones, and not every one. In the table there are 74,000 or so clones, around 83% of which are singletons. The sequenced sample was peripheral blood, obtained on day 0 of AZD1222 vaccination. All receptors come from an adult in good health. Both conserved end residues are part of each CDR3. The D gene is left open where the match is weak. Clone size is stated in some rows and not others, as once, few, many or a class when expanded.

J gene	clone size	D gene	V gene	CDR3 protein	CDR3 DNA
TRBJ1-1	NA	NA	TRBV25-1	CASSEGYNTEAFF	TGTGCCAGCAGTGAGGGGTATAACACTGAAGCTTTCTTT
TRBJ2-7	once	TRBD1	TRBV4-3	CASSQGAGTGGYEQYF	TGCGCCAGCAGCCAAGGAGCAGGGACAGGGGGCTACGAGCAGTACTTC
TRBJ2-3	NA	NA	TRBV29-1	CSALRGLITDTQYF	TGCAGCGCTCTGAGGGGACTTATCACAGATACGCAGTATTTT
TRBJ2-3	NA	TRBD1	TRBV4-3	CASSQLSGTGGNTDTQYF	TGCGCCAGCAGCCAACTTTCCGGGACAGGGGGCAACACAGATACGCAGTATTTT
TRBJ1-1	NA	NA	TRBV2	CASSGRSTNTEAFF	TGTGCCAGCAGTGGCCGCAGTACGAACACTGAAGCTTTCTTT
TRBJ1-2	NA	TRBD1	TRBV18	CASSPPGGQGNYGYTF	TGTGCCAGCTCACCACCGGGGGGACAGGGAAACTATGGCTACACCTTC
TRBJ2-1	NA	NA	TRBV6-1	CASSVQERYNEQFF	TGTGCCAGCAGTGTTCAGGAGAGGTACAATGAGCAGTTCTTC
TRBJ2-2	NA	NA	TRBV7-8	CASSSQGSLTGELFF	TGTGCCAGCAGCTCTCAGGGGTCTCTGACCGGGGAGCTGTTTTTT
TRBJ1-6	NA	NA	TRBV4-3	CASSPDSAQNSPLHF	TGCGCCAGCAGTCCAGACAGCGCGCAAAATTCACCCCTCCACTTT
TRBJ1-1	NA	NA	TRBV2	CASSVSTPANTEAFF	TGTGCCAGCAGTGTATCGACCCCGGCGAACACTGAAGCTTTCTTT
TRBJ2-5	NA	TRBD1	TRBV12-5	CASQGAGETQYF	TGTGCTAGTCAGGGGGCTGGGGAGACCCAGTACTTC
TRBJ1-2	NA	TRBD1	TRBV4-3	CASSQDPPPGGHGYTF	TGCGCCAGCAGCCAAGATCCCCCTCCAGGGGGCCATGGCTACACCTTC
TRBJ2-2	NA	NA	TRBV7-9	CASSLRASNTGELFF	TGTGCCAGCAGCTTAAGGGCTTCTAACACCGGGGAGCTGTTTTTT
TRBJ1-4	NA	TRBD1	TRBV7-2	CASSPNTGARANEKLFF	TGTGCCAGCAGCCCAAACACAGGGGCTAGGGCTAATGAAAAACTGTTTTTT
TRBJ1-1	NA	NA	TRBV7-2	CASSLARGSNTEAFF	TGTGCCAGCAGCTTAGCGCGGGGTTCCAACACTGAAGCTTTCTTT
TRBJ2-5	NA	TRBD1	TRBV12-5	CASGPSVDRGQETQYF	TGTGCTAGTGGTCCCTCGGTTGACAGGGGGCAAGAGACCCAGTACTTC
TRBJ1-6	NA	TRBD1	TRBV28	CASSDIQGAGSPLHF	TGTGCCAGCAGTGACATACAGGGGGCCGGTTCACCCCTCCACTTT
TRBJ2-7	once	TRBD1	TRBV2	CASSWDRGLYEQYF	TGTGCCAGCAGTTGGGACAGGGGGCTCTACGAGCAGTACTTC
TRBJ2-7	NA	NA	TRBV10-3	CAISAPPGADEQYF	TGTGCCATCAGTGCACCTCCCGGGGCAGACGAGCAGTACTTC
TRBJ1-1	NA	NA	TRBV7-8	CASSLVAGSTEAFF	TGTGCCAGCAGCTTAGTCGCGGGAAGCACTGAAGCTTTCTTT
TRBJ2-1	NA	NA	TRBV4-3	CASSQALVSYNEQFF	TGCGCCAGCAGCCAAGCGCTCGTCTCCTACAATGAGCAGTTCTTC
TRBJ1-2	NA	NA	TRBV19	CASTLGGSGYTF	TGTGCCAGTACCCTGGGGGGGTCCGGCTACACCTTC
TRBJ2-5	once	NA	TRBV5-4	CASSRGTAQETQYF	TGTGCCAGCAGCCGAGGGACGGCCCAAGAGACCCAGTACTTC
TRBJ1-5	few	NA	TRBV7-2	CASSLDWTASVQPQHF	TGTGCCAGCAGCTTAGACTGGACAGCCAGCGTTCAGCCCCAGCATTTT
TRBJ2-7	NA	NA	TRBV9	CASSVEGGLPNPYEQYF	TGTGCCAGCAGCGTAGAGGGGGGGCTTCCCAATCCCTACGAGCAGTACTTC
TRBJ1-5	few	TRBD1	TRBV18	CASSPQGAGQPQHF	TGTGCCAGCTCACCCCAGGGGGCAGGGCAGCCCCAGCATTTT
TRBJ2-5	NA	TRBD1	TRBV5-1	CASSLGGQGAWETQYF	TGCGCCAGCAGCTTGGGAGGACAGGGGGCTTGGGAGACCCAGTACTTC
TRBJ2-7	NA	NA	TRBV10-3	CAISPQSYEQYF	TGTGCCATCAGCCCACAGAGCTACGAGCAGTACTTC
TRBJ1-2	once	NA	TRBV2	CASRRGPLATNYGYTF	TGTGCCAGCAGGAGGGGACCGCTCGCCACTAACTATGGCTACACCTTC
TRBJ1-6	NA	NA	TRBV21-1	CASTKGRDCCSYNSPLHF	TGTGCCAGCACCAAAGGAAGGGACTGCTGCTCCTATAATTCACCCCTCCACTTT
TRBJ1-6	NA	NA	TRBV15	CATSPGSRSYNSPLHF	TGTGCCACCTCCCCGGGGAGCCGCTCCTATAATTCACCCCTCCACTTT
TRBJ2-2	NA	NA	TRBV7-9	CASSSSNGELFF	TGTGCCAGCAGCTCATCGAACGGGGAGCTGTTTTTT
TRBJ1-1	NA	NA	TRBV6-2/TRBV6-3	CASSYFSSPNTEAFF	TGTGCCAGCAGTTACTTTTCCAGCCCGAACACTGAAGCTTTCTTT
TRBJ1-2	NA	NA	TRBV28	CASSLVSRGRGYTF	TGTGCCAGCAGTTTAGTTTCCCGGGGGCGAGGCTACACCTTC
TRBJ2-5	NA	NA	TRBV10-3	CAISGEAGNLQETQYF	TGTGCCATCAGTGGAGAGGCGGGGAACCTACAAGAGACCCAGTACTTC
TRBJ1-4	few	NA	TRBV19	CASSDQGIPTNEKLFF	TGTGCCAGTAGTGATCAGGGGATTCCAACTAATGAAAAACTGTTTTTT
TRBJ1-1	few	NA	TRBV5-1	CASSLAKGNTEAFF	TGCGCCAGCAGCTTGGCCAAGGGGAACACTGAAGCTTTCTTT
TRBJ2-4	NA	TRBD1	TRBV7-9	CASNPGTGKNIQYF	TGTGCCAGCAACCCCGGGACAGGGAAGAACATTCAGTACTTC
TRBJ1-2	NA	TRBD1	TRBV18	CASSPQGVNYGYTF	TGTGCCAGCTCACCTCAGGGGGTGAACTATGGCTACACCTTC
TRBJ1-4	NA	TRBD1	TRBV11-3	CASTGTVNEKLFF	TGTGCCAGCACCGGGACAGTTAATGAAAAACTGTTTTTT
TRBJ2-1	few	TRBD1	TRBV18	CASSPSNRGHEQFF	TGTGCCAGCTCACCATCCAACAGGGGGCATGAGCAGTTCTTC
TRBJ2-5	NA	NA	TRBV6-5	CASRGETQYF	TGTGCCAGCAGGGGGGAGACCCAGTACTTC
TRBJ1-2	NA	NA	TRBV11-1	CASSPQTGYGYTF	TGTGCCAGCAGCCCACAGACAGGATATGGCTACACCTTC
TRBJ1-2	once	NA	TRBV7-3	CASSLGTNYGYTF	TGTGCCAGCAGCTTGGGAACTAACTATGGCTACACCTTC
TRBJ1-2	NA	NA	TRBV9	CASSSTFQGYGYTF	TGTGCCAGCAGCTCAACGTTTCAGGGCTATGGCTACACCTTC
TRBJ1-1	NA	NA	TRBV5-5	CASSLLFRNTEAFF	TGTGCCAGCAGCTTATTGTTTCGGAACACTGAAGCTTTCTTT
TRBJ1-2	NA	NA	TRBV5-6	CASRLRVIGANYGYTF	TGTGCCAGCAGGTTGAGAGTCATCGGAGCTAACTATGGCTACACCTTC
TRBJ2-1	NA	TRBD2	TRBV5-4	CASSATSGGYNEQFF	TGTGCCAGCAGCGCAACTAGCGGGGGGTACAATGAGCAGTTCTTC
TRBJ2-2	few	NA	TRBV7-3	CASSLQVTGELFF	TGTGCCAGCAGCTTACAGGTCACCGGGGAGCTGTTTTTT
TRBJ1-1	NA	NA	TRBV19	CASSIDSPNTEAFF	TGTGCCAGTAGTATCGACAGCCCGAACACTGAAGCTTTCTTT
TRBJ2-3	once	NA	TRBV7-8	CATNRGVAGITQYF	TGTGCCACAAACAGGGGGGTAGCGGGGATTACGCAGTATTTT
TRBJ1-5	NA	NA	TRBV5-6	CASSRYRVSNQPQHF	TGTGCCAGCAGCCGTTACAGGGTTAGCAATCAGCCCCAGCATTTT
TRBJ1-5	NA	NA	TRBV6-5	CASRTGSSSQPQHF	TGTGCCAGCAGGACAGGAAGTTCGAGTCAGCCCCAGCATTTT
TRBJ1-6	once	NA	TRBV7-8	CASSFATRSSYNSPLHF	TGTGCCAGCAGCTTTGCGACGAGGAGCTCCTATAATTCACCCCTCCACTTT
TRBJ2-5	NA	TRBD1	TRBV5-1	CASSLAGGQGAGETQYF	TGCGCCAGCAGCTTGGCCGGGGGACAGGGGGCTGGGGAGACCCAGTACTTC
TRBJ1-1	NA	TRBD1	TRBV25-1	CASRDRGLDEAFF	TGTGCCAGCAGGGACAGGGGGCTGGATGAAGCTTTCTTT
TRBJ1-2	once	NA	TRBV5-5	CASSYTLTSNYGYTF	TGTGCCAGCAGCTACACCCTAACATCTAACTATGGCTACACCTTC
TRBJ2-7	few	NA	TRBV27	CASSSGHYEQYF	TGTGCCAGCAGTTCCGGGCACTACGAGCAGTACTTC
TRBJ1-4	once	TRBD1	TRBV5-5	CASSRDSPNEKLFF	TGTGCCAGCTCCCGGGACAGCCCTAATGAAAAACTGTTTTTT